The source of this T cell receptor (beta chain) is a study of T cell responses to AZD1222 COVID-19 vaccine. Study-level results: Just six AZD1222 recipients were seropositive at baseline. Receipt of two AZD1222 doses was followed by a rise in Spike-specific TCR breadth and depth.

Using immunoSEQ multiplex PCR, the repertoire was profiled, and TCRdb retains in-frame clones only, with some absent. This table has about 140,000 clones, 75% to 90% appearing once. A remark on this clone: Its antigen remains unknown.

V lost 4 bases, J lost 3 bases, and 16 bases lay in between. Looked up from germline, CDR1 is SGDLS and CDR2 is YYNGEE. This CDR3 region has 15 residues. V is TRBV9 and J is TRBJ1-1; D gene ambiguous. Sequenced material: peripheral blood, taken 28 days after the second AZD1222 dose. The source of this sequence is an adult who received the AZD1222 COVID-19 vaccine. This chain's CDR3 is CASSPRTSKHTEAFF. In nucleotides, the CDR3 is TGTGCCAGCAGCCCCCGGACCTCCAAGCACACTGAAGCTTTCTTT.